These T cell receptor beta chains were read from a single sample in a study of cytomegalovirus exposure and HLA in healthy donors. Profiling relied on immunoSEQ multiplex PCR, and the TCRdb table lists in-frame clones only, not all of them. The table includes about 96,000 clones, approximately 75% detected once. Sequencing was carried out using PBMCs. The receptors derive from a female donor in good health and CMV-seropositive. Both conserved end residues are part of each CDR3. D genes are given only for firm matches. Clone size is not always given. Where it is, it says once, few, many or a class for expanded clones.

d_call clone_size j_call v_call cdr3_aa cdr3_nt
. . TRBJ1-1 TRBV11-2 CASRPGGTEAFF TGTGCCAGCCGCCCCGGGGGGACTGAAGCTTTCTTT
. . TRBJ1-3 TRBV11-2 CASSLARGPPGNTIYF TGTGCCAGCAGCTTAGCTAGGGGTCCTCCTGGAAACACCATATATTTT
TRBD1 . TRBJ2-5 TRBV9 CASSEGTGWGETQYF TGTGCCAGCAGCGAGGGGACAGGTTGGGGAGAGACCCAGTACTTC
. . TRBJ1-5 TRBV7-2 CASSLSGRDQPQHF TGTGCCAGCAGCTTATCAGGCAGGGATCAGCCCCAGCATTTT
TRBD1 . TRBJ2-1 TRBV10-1 CASSDPSAGGLYNEQFF TGCGCCAGCAGTGACCCGTCGGCAGGGGGATTGTACAATGAGCAGTTCTTC
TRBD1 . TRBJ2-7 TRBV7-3 CASSLTVGTAYEQYF TGTGCCAGCAGCTTAACCGTCGGGACAGCCTACGAGCAGTACTTC
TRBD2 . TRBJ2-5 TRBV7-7 CASSSGLAGVGETQYF TGTGCTAGCAGCTCCGGACTAGCGGGAGTTGGAGAGACCCAGTACTTC
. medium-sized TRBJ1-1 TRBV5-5 CASSPGGANTEAFF TGTGCCAGCAGCCCTGGGGGGGCGAACACTGAAGCTTTCTTT
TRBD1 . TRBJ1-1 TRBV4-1 CASSQGSGGRGRTEAFF TGCGCCAGCAGCCAAGGGTCAGGCGGCAGGGGGCGAACTGAAGCTTTCTTT
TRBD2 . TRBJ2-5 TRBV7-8 CASSYSVLAGVKTQYF TGTGCCAGCAGCTATTCGGTTCTAGCGGGAGTTAAGACCCAGTACTTC
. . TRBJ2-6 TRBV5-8 CASSFLILTGANVLTF TGTGCCAGCAGCTTCTTGATACTCACTGGGGCCAACGTCCTGACTTTC
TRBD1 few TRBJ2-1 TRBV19 CATPGQGANEQFF TGTGCCACTCCGGGACAGGGGGCCAATGAGCAGTTCTTC
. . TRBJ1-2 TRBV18 CASSQNGRADGYTF TGTGCCAGCTCACAAAACGGCAGGGCGGATGGCTACACCTTC
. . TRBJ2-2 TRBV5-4 CASSWSATGELFF TGTGCCAGCAGCTGGAGTGCCACCGGGGAGCTGTTTTTT
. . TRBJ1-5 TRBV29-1 CSVGQLDQPQHF TGCAGCGTTGGACAGTTAGATCAGCCCCAGCATTTT
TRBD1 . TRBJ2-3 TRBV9 CASSAGTGPDTQYF TGTGCCAGCAGCGCCGGGACAGGGCCAGATACGCAGTATTTT
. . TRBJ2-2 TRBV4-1 CASSQRWGVNTGELFF TGCGCCAGCAGCCAACGATGGGGGGTGAACACCGGGGAGCTGTTTTTT
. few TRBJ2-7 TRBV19 CASSIGHYEQYF TGTGCCAGTAGTATAGGACACTACGAGCAGTACTTC
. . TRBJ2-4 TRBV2 CASSGGGTGRPKNIQYF TGTGCCAGCAGTGGCGGGGGGACAGGGCGACCCAAAAACATTCAGTACTTC
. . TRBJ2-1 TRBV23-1 CASSQTLQYNEQFF TGCGCCAGCAGTCAAACCCTCCAGTACAATGAGCAGTTCTTC
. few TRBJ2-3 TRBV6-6 CASSSGQHLSTDTQYF TGTGCCAGCAGTTCCGGACAGCACCTCAGCACAGATACGCAGTATTTT
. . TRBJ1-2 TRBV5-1 CASSPPDSRGRGYTF TGCGCCAGCAGCCCCCCGGATAGTAGAGGCAGAGGCTACACCTTC
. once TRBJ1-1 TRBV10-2 CASSELGSTEAFF TGCGCCAGCAGTGAATTGGGGAGCACTGAAGCTTTCTTT
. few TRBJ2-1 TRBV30 CAWSGSNEQFF TGTGCCTGGAGTGGGAGCAATGAGCAGTTCTTC
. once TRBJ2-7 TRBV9 CASSVQRQAPSYEQYF TGTGCCAGCAGCGTTCAAAGACAGGCACCCTCCTACGAGCAGTACTTC
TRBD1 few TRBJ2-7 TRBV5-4 CASSLDRQGSYEQYF TGTGCCAGCAGCTTGGACCGACAGGGTTCATACGAGCAGTACTTC
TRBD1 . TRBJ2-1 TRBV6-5 CASSYVRGNEQFF TGTGCCAGCAGTTACGTCAGGGGGAATGAGCAGTTCTTC
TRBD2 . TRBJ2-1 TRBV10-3 CAISPGLAGVSEQFF TGTGCCATCAGTCCGGGACTAGCGGGAGTAAGTGAGCAGTTCTTC
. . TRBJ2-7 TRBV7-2 CASSRYRGLFYEQYF TGTGCCAGCAGTCGGTACAGGGGACTTTTCTACGAGCAGTACTTC
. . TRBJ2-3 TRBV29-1 CSVEGALRTGTDTQYF TGCAGCGTTGAAGGGGCCCTTAGGACAGGCACAGATACGCAGTATTTT
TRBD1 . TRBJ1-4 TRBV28 CASRSHGTGNEKLFF TGTGCCAGCAGATCGCACGGGACAGGGAATGAAAAACTGTTTTTT
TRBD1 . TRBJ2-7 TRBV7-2 CASSLGQGAYEQYF TGTGCCAGCAGCTTAGGACAGGGGGCCTACGAGCAGTACTTC
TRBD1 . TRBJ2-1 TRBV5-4 CASSQFTGGYSYNEQFF TGTGCCAGCAGCCAATTTACAGGGGGGTACTCCTACAATGAGCAGTTCTTC
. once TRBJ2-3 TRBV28 CASSWGRTDTQYF TGTGCCAGCAGTTGGGGGCGCACAGATACGCAGTATTTT
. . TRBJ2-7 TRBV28 CASSRGTYPYEQYF TGTGCCAGCAGTAGAGGGACTTACCCCTACGAGCAGTACTTC
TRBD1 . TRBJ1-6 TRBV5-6 CASSPWTGSGSPLHF TGTGCCAGCAGCCCCTGGACAGGCAGCGGATCACCCCTCCACTTT
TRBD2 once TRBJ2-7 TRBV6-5 CASSYLASGSGYEQYF TGTGCCAGCAGTTACCTCGCTAGCGGGAGTGGCTACGAGCAGTACTTC
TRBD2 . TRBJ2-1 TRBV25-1 CASSEYGSGSTQVF TGTGCCAGCAGTGAATATGGTAGCGGGAGTACCCAAGTCTTC
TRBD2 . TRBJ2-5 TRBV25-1 CASTSGRALGTQYF TGTGCCAGCACTAGCGGGAGGGCCCTCGGGACCCAGTACTTC
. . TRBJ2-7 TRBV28 CASSLAEAEQYF TGTGCCAGCAGTTTGGCAGAGGCCGAGCAGTACTTC
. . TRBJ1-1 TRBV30 CAWSRTEGNTEAFF TGTGCCTGGAGTAGGACAGAGGGGAACACTGAAGCTTTCTTT
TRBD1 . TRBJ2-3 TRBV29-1 CSVLPGQGADTQYF TGCAGCGTTTTACCGGGACAGGGGGCAGATACGCAGTATTTT
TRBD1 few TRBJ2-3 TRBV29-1 CSVEPSYRGTDTQYF TGCAGCGTTGAACCATCCTACAGGGGGACAGATACGCAGTATTTT
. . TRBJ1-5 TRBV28 CASRGDSNQPQHF TGTGCCAGCAGGGGAGATAGCAATCAGCCCCAGCATTTT
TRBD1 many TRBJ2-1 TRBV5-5 CASSPAGTGVEAEQFF TGTGCCAGCAGCCCCGCCGGGACAGGGGTAGAGGCTGAGCAGTTCTTC
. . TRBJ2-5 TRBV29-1 CSVQRNQVTQYF TGCAGCGTTCAGCGTAACCAAGTGACCCAGTACTTC